These 8 T cell receptor beta chains were all obtained from the same sample, sequenced in a study of T cells in Graves' hyperthyroidism and ophthalmopathy. RNA transcripts served as the template for amplifying TCR beta CDR3 regions. During a first-round RT-PCR of the TCR CDR3, the HTBI primer set was used. From the multiplex PCR reads, TCRdb called clonotypes with MiXCR, one entry per CDR3 protein. The profile covers hundreds of thousands of distinct CDR3 sequences, with about 15% appearing a single time and roughly 4.5% taken by the ten largest. Sample: blood. The receptors shown here come from a woman aged 40-49 years with Graves' ophthalmopathy.

The rearrangement joins TRBV6-2 or TRBV6-3 to TRBJ2-5; D is perhaps TRBD1 (6 bases). V was pared by 6 bases and J by 2 bases, with 16 bases between. This CDR3 region has 15 residues. The germline V gene encodes CDR1 MNHEY and CDR2 SVGEGT. As DNA, the CDR3 is TGTGCCAGCAGCCGCATGACAGGAGAGCAAGAGACCCAGTACTTC. It specifies CASSRMTGEQETQYF.

There are many counts of this clonotype. This chain uses TRBV13 with TRBJ2-2, with 10 positions matching TRBD1. Germline CDR1 reads PRHDT; CDR2 reads FYEKMQ (reference sequence). V shed 5 bases and J 7 bases; nucleotides not matched to a gene: 7. There are 15 residues in the CDR3. The CDR3 sequence: CASSPFDRGLGELFF. The DNA of the CDR3 is TGTGCCAGCAGCCCGTTCGACAGGGGGCTCGGGGAGCTGTTTTTT.

This clonotype was counted many times. The V and J genes are TRBV29-1 and TRBJ1-2; tentative D call: TRBD1 (5 bases). Trimming stripped 5 bases from V and 1 base from J, with 11 bases between. The CDR3 runs to 13 residues. Germline-derived CDR1 and CDR2 are SQVTM and ANQGSEA. CDR3 in amino acids: CSVQTVLNYGYTF. In nucleotides, the CDR3 is TGCAGCGTTCAGACAGTCCTTAACTATGGCTACACCTTC.

The table lists this clonotype with many counts. The chain recombines TRBV27 with TRBJ2-2; 10 bases agree with TRBD1. CDR3 length: 17 residues. The V gene end was trimmed by 5 bases and the J gene end by 7 bases; junction bases not matched to a gene: 13. Germline lookup yields CDR1 MNHEY and CDR2 SMNVEV (reference sequence). The CDR3 sequence is CASSPRPGQGTFGELFF. The CDR3 nucleotides are TGTGCCAGCAGTCCCCGTCCGGGACAGGGGACGTTCGGGGAGCTGTTTTTT.

This chain links TRBV7-2 with TRBJ2-2; tentatively, D is TRBD1 or TRBD2 (5 bases each). This CDR3 has 15 amino acids. With 5 bases removed from V and 4 bases from J, the gap between germline ends came to 14 bases. Germline CDR1 reads SGHTA; CDR2 reads FQGNSA. The CDR3 DNA reads TGTGCCAGCAGCGTCCGGGACGGACTCACCGGGGAGCTGTTTTTT. Encoded protein: CASSVRDGLTGELFF.

The J gene is TRBJ2-6, the V gene TRBV18; D is undetermined. V dropped 3 bases and J dropped 1 base, with 7 bases sitting between them. From germline, CDR1 is KGHSH and CDR2 LQKENI. There are 15 residues in the CDR3. The CDR3 is CASSPTKSGANVLTF. CDR3 bases: TGTGCCAGCTCACCTACAAAATCTGGGGCCAACGTCCTGACTTTC.

This clonotype was detected ten times or more. The J gene is TRBJ2-7, the V gene TRBV28; unclear D gene. Germline-derived CDR1 and CDR2 are MDHEN and SYDVKM. Trimming pared 8 bases from V and 3 bases from J, leaving 14 bases between. This CDR3 is built from 13 residues. The CDR3 coding sequence is TGTGCCAGCGCGGACGTCACGAACTACGAGCAGTACTTC. Amino acids: CASADVTNYEQYF.

This clonotype was recorded a few times. This chain links TRBV4-1 with TRBJ2-5; tentatively, D is TRBD2 (6 bases). V gave up 0 bases and J gave up 7 bases, with 18 bases separating them. CDR3 length: 16 residues. Germline V gives CDR1 MGHRA, CDR2 YSYEKL. The CDR3 nucleotides are TGCGCCAGCAGCCAAGACCCAGGGACTCCCCTCGGGACCCAGTACTTC. It translates to CASSQDPGTPLGTQYF.